The clone carrying this T cell receptor (beta chain) was picked up many times. Its target is not known. Every TCR beta cDNA library bore unique molecular identifiers. Starting from approximately 1 to 10 million T cells, the study yielded 460,000 or so cDNA molecules. In TCRdb, the PCR reads were re-called with MiXCR into one record per CDR3 protein. The sample records roughly 700,000 distinct CDR3 sequences, 25% to 30% being singletons. Germline V gene lookup returns CDR1 DFQATT and CDR2 SNEGSKA (reference sequence). Trimming took 6 bases from V and 2 from J; bases not matched to a gene: 5. This CDR3 contains 13 residues. This record comes from a study of post-analysis software for immune sequencing data. Background on the study: Several disease courses (relapsing-remitting, secondary progressive and progressive-relapsing) of multiple sclerosis were included. Study-wide results and limits: Compared with controls, patients showed significantly lower normalized Chao1 diversity. Elevated frequency relative to controls characterized several TRBV segments in patients, TRBV5-6, TRBV5-1 and TRBV20-1 among them.

The chain uses TRBV20-1 and TRBJ2-7; 9 bases are shared with TRBD2. The receptor comes from a girl aged 5 to 17 with multiple sclerosis. Material: blood. The DNA of the CDR3 is TGCAGTGCCTGTCGACTAGCGGCCTACGAGCAGTACTTC. Translation: CSACRLAAYEQYF.